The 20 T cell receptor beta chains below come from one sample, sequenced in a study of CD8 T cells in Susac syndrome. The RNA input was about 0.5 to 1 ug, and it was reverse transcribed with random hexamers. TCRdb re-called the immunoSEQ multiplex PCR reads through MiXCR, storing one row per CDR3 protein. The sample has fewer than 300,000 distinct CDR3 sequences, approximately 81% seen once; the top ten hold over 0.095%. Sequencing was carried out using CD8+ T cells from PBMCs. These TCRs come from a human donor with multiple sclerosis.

The chain's CDR3 is CASSQEWLAGVSDTGELFF. CDR3 coding DNA: TGTGCCAGCAGCCAAGAATGGCTAGCGGGAGTATCGGACACCGGGGAGCTGTTTTTT. This sequence joins TRBV3-1 and TRBJ2-2; 10 nucleotides align to TRBD2. This CDR3 is 19 amino acids long. Germline V gives CDR1 LGHDT, CDR2 YNNKEL (reference sequence). V was pared by 0 bases and J by 3 bases, with 10 bases of the junction left unmatched.

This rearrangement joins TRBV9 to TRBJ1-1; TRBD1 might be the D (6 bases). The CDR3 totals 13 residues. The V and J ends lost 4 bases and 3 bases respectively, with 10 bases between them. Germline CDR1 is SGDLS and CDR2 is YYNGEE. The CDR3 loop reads CASSPGGDTEAFF. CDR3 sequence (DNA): TGTGCCAGCAGCCCGGGGGGCGACACTGAAGCTTTCTTT.

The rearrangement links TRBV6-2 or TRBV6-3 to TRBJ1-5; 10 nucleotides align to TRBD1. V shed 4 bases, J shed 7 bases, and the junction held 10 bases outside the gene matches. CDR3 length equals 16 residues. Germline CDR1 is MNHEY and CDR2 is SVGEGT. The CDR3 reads CASSSPGQGRDQPQHF. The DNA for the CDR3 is TGTGCCAGCAGTTCCCCGGGACAGGGGCGAGACCAGCCCCAGCATTTT.

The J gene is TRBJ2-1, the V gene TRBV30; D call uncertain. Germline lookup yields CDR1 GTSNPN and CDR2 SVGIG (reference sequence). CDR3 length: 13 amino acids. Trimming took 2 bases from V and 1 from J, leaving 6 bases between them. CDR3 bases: TGTGCCTGGAGTCTGTGGTCCTACAATGAGCAGTTCTTC. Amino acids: CAWSLWSYNEQFF.

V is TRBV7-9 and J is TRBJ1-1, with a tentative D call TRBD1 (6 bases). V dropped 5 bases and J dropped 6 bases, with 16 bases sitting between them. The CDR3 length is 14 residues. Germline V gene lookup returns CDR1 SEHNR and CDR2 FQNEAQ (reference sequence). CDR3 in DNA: TGTGCCAGCAGCCATCCGGGGAGGGGGGCTGAAGCTTTCTTT. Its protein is CASSHPGRGAEAFF.

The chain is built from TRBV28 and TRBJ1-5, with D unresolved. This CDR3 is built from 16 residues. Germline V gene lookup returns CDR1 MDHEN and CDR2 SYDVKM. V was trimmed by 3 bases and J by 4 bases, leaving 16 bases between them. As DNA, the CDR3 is TGTGCCAGCAGTTTTATCCAGGACTGGGTAAATCAGCCCCAGCATTTT. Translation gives CASSFIQDWVNQPQHF. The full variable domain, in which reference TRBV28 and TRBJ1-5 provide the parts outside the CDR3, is DVKVTQSSRYLVKRTGEKVFLECVQDMDHENMFWYRQDPGLGLRLIYFSYDVKMKEKGDIPEGYSVSREKKERFSLILESASTNQTSMYLCASSFIQDWVNQPQHFGDGTRLSIL.

This CDR3 is CASSAPSGGLYNEQFF. CDR3 sequence (DNA): TGTGCCAGCAGCGCGCCTAGCGGGGGCCTTTACAATGAGCAGTTCTTC. This chain joins TRBV9 and TRBJ2-1; 10 nucleotides line up with TRBD2. The CDR3 is 16 residues long. V lost 3 bases to trimming and J lost 4 bases; unmatched junction nucleotides: 7. The germline gives CDR1 SGDLS, CDR2 YYNGEE.

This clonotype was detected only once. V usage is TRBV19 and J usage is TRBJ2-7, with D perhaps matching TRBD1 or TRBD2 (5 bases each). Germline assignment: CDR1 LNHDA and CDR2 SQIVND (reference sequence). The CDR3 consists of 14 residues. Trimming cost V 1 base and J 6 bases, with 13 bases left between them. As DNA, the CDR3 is TGTGCCAGTAGTATAGGGGACCCGGGCTCCGAGCAGTACTTC. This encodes CASSIGDPGSEQYF.

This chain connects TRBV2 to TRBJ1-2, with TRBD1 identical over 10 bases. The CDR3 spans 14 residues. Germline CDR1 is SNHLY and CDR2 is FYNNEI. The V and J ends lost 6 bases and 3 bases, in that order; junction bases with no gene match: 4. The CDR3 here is CASRETGGDYGYTF. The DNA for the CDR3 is TGTGCCAGCAGGGAGACAGGGGGCGACTATGGCTACACCTTC.

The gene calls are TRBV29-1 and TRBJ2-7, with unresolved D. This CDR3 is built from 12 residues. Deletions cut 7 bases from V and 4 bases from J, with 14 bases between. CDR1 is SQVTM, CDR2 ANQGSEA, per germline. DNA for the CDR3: TGCAGCGGGGTGGGCACCTCTTACGAGCAGTACTTC. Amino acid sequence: CSGVGTSYEQYF.

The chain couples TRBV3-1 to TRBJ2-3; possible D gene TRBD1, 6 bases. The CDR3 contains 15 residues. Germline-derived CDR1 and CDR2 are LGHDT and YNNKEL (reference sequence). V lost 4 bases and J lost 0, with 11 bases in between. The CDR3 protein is CASSPLGGSTDTQYF. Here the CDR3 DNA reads TGTGCCAGCAGCCCCCTAGGGGGTAGCACAGATACGCAGTATTTT.

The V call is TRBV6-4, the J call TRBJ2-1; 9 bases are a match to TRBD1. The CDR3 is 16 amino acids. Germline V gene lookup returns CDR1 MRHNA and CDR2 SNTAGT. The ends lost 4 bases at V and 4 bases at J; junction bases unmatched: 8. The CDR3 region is CASSGSGDRDYNEQFF. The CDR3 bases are TGTGCCAGCAGTGGCTCTGGGGACAGGGATTACAATGAGCAGTTCTTC.

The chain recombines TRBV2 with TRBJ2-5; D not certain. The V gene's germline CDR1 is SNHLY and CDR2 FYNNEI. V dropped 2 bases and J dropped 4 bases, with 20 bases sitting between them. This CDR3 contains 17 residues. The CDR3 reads CASSEKSLATKRETQYF. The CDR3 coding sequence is TGTGCCAGCAGTGAAAAATCATTGGCGACAAAGCGAGAGACCCAGTACTTC.

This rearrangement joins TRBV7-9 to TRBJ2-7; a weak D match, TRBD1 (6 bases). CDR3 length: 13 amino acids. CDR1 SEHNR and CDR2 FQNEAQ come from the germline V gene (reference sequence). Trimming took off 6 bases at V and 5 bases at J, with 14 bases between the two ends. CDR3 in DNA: TGTGCCAGCAGTGACAGGAAACAGGACGAGCAGTACTTC. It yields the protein CASSDRKQDEQYF.

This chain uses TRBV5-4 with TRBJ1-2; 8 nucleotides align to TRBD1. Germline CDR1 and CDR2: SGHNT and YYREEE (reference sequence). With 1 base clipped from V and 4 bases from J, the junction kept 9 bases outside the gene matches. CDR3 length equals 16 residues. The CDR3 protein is CASSLSGGETLYGYTF. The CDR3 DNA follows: TGTGCCAGCAGCTTGTCAGGGGGCGAAACACTCTATGGCTACACCTTC.

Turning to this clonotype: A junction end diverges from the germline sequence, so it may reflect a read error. The CDR3: CANSQGRTEAFF. DNA for the CDR3: TGTGCCAACTCACAGGGCAGAACTGAAGCTTTCTTT. The rearrangement links TRBV18 to TRBJ1-1; D might be TRBD1 (6 bases). Germline loops: CDR1 KGHSH, CDR2 LQKENI. This CDR3 comprises 12 residues.

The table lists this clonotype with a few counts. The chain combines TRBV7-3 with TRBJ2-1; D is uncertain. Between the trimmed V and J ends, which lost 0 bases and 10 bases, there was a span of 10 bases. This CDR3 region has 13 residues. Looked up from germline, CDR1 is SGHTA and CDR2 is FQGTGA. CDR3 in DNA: TGTGCCAGCAGCTTAACCGTTCACGGAGAGCAGTTCTTC. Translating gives CASSLTVHGEQFF.

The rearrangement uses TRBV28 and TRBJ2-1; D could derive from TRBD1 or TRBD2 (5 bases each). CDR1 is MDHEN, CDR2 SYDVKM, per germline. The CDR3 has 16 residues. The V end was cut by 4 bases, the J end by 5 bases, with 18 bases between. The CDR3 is CASSSPSSGPHNEQFF. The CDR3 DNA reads TGTGCCAGCAGTTCACCCTCTTCGGGACCCCACAATGAGCAGTTCTTC.

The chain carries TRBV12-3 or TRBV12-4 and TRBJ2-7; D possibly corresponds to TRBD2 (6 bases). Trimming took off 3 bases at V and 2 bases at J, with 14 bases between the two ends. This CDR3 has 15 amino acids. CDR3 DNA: TGTGCCAGCAGTTTGGTACTAGCTGAAACCTACGAGCAGTACTTC. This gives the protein CASSLVLAETYEQYF.

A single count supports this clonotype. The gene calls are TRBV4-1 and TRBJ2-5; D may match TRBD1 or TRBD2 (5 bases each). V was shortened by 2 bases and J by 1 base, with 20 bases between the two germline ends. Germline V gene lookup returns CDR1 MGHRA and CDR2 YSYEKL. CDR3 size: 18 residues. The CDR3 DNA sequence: TGCGCCAGCAGCCAAATCCCGGGACCGAGGGCCCTCCAAGAGACCCAGTACTTC. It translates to CASSQIPGPRALQETQYF.